This TCR beta chain came from a study of shared clonotypes between healthy human individuals. Subsets obtained from CD4+ cells comprised CD45RA+ naive and CD45RA-negative memory cells. The germline V gene has CDR1 MNHNY and CDR2 SVGAGI (reference sequence). Trimming shortened V by 7 bases and J by 4 bases, and 14 bases separated the two germline ends. This CDR3 is built from 14 residues. Generated by immunoSEQ multiplex PCR, the TCRdb table keeps only in-frame clones and is missing some. The sample contains over 700,000 clones, 72% of which appear only once. V is TRBV6-6 and J is TRBJ1-3, with D perhaps matching TRBD1 (5 bases). The sequenced sample consisted of memory CD4+ T cells sorted from blood. The subset was: CD45RA-negative fraction. The TCR sequence derives from a woman in her twenties or thirties in good health. The DNA of the CDR3 is TGTGCCAGCACCCGATCAGGGATCGGAAACACCATATATTTT. It translates to CASTRSGIGNTIYF.